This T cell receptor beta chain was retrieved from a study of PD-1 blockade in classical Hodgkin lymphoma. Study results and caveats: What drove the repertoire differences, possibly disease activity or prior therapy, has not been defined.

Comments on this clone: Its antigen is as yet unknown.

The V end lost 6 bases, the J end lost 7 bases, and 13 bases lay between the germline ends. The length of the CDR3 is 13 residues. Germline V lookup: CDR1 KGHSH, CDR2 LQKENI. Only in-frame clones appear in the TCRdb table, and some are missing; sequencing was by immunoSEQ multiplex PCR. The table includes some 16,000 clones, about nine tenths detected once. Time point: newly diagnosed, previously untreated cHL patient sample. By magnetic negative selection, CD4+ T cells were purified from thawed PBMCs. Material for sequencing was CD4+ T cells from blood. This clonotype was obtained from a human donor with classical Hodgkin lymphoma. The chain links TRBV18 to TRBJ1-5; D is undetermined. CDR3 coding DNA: TGTGCCAGCTCCGACTCGCCGGCACAGCCCCAGCATTTT. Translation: CASSDSPAQPQHF.